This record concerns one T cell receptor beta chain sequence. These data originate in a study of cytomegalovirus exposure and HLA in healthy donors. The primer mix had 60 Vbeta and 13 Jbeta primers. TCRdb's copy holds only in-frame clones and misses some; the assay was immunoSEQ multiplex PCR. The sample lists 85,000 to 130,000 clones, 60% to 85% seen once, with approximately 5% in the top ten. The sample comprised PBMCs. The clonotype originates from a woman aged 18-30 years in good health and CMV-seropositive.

This chain's CDR3 is CASRDATSETQYF. DNA of the CDR3: TGTGCCAGCAGGGACGCGACTAGCGAGACCCAGTACTTC. This chain joins TRBV5-4 and TRBJ2-5; 7 bases are shared with TRBD2. Trimming cost V 5 bases and J 5 bases; bases outside gene matches: 6. The CDR3 sequence is 13 residues long. Germline V gives CDR1 SGHNT, CDR2 YYREEE (reference sequence).